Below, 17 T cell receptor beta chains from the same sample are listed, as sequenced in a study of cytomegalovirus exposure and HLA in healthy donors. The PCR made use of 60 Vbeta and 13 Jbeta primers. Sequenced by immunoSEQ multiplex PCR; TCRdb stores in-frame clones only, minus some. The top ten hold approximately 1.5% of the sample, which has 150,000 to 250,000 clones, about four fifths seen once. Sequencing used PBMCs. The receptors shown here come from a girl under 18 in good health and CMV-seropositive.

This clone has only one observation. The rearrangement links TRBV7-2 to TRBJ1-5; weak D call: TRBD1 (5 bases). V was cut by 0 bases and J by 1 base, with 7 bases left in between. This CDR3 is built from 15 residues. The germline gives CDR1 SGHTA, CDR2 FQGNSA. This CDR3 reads CASSLAEGSNQPQHF. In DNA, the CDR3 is TGTGCCAGCAGCTTAGCGGAGGGGAGCAATCAGCCCCAGCATTTT.

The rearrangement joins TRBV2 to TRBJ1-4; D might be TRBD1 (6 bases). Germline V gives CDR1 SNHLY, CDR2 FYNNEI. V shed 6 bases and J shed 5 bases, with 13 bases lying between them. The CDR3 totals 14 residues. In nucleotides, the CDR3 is TGTGCCAGCAGCCCAGGGGAGGGGAATGAAAAACTGTTTTTT. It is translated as CASSPGEGNEKLFF.

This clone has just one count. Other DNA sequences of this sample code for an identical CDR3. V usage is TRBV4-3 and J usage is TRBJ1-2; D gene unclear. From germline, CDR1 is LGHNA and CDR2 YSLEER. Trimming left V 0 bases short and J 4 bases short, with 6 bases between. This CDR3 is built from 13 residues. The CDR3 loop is CASSQDRGYGYTF. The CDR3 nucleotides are TGCGCCAGCAGCCAAGACCGAGGCTATGGCTACACCTTC.

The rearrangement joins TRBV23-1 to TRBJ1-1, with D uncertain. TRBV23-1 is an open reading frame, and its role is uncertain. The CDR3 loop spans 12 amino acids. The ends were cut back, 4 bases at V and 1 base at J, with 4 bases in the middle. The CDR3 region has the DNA TGCGCCAGCAGTCGAGGGAACACTGAAGCTTTCTTT. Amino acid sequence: CASSRGNTEAFF.

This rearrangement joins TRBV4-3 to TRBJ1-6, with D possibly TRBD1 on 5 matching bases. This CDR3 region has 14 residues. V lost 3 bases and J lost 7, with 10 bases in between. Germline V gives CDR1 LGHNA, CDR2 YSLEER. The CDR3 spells CASSQTGGNSPLHF. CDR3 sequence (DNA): TGCGCCAGCAGCCAGACCGGGGGGAATTCACCCCTCCACTTT.

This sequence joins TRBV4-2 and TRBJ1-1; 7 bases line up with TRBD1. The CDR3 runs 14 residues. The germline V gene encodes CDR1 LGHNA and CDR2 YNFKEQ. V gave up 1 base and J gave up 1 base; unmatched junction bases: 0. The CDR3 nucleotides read TGTGCCAGCAGCCAAGGGGACAGGAACACTGAAGCTTTCTTT. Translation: CASSQGDRNTEAFF.

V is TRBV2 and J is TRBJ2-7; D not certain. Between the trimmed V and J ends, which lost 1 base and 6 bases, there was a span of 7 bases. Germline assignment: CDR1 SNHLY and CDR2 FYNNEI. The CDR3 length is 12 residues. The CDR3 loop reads CASSEVAAEQYF. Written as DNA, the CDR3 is TGTGCCAGCAGTGAAGTGGCGGCCGAGCAGTACTTC.

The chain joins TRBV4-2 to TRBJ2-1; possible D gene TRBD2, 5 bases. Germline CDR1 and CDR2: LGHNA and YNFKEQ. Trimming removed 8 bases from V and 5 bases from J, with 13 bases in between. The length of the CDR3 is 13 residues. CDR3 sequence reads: CASGGGFNNEQFF. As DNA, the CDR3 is TGTGCCAGCGGAGGAGGTTTTAACAATGAGCAGTTCTTC.

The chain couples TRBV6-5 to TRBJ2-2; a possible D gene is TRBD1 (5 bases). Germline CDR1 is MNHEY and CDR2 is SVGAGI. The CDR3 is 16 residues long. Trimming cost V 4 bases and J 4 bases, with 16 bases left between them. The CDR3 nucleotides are TGTGCCAGCAGTTCCTTAGTGGGGCGCGGCACCGGGGAGCTGTTTTTT. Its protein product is CASSSLVGRGTGELFF.

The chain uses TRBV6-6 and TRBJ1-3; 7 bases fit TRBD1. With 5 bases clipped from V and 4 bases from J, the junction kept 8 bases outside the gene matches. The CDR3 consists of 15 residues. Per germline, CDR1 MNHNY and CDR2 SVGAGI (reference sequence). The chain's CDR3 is CASSPPTGRGNTIYF. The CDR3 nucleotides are TGTGCCAGCAGTCCCCCGACAGGGAGAGGAAACACCATATATTTT.

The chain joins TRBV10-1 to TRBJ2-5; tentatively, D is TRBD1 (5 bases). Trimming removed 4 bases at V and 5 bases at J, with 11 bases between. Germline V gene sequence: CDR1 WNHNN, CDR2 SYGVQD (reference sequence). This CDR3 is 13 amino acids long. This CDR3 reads CASSGQLWETQYF. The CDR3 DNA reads TGCGCCAGCAGTGGACAGTTATGGGAGACCCAGTACTTC.

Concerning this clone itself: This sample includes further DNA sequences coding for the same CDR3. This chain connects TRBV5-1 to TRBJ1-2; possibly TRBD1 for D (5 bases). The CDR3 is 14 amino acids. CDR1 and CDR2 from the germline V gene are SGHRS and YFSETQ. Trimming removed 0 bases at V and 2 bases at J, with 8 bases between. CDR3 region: CASSLGQGNYGYTF. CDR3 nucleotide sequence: TGCGCCAGCAGCTTGGGGCAGGGAAACTATGGCTACACCTTC.

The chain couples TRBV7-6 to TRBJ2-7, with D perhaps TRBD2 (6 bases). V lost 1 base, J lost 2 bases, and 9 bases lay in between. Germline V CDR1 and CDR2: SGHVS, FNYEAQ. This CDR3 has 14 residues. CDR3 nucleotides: TGTGCCAGCAGCTTAGAGGCTAGCGCCTACGAGCAGTACTTC. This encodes CASSLEASAYEQYF.

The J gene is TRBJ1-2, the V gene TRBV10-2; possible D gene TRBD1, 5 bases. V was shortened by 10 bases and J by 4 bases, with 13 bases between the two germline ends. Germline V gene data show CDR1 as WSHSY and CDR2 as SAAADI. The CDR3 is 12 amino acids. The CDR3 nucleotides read TGCGCCACCTCTGGGGGGGTCTATGGCTACACCTTC. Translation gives CATSGGVYGYTF.

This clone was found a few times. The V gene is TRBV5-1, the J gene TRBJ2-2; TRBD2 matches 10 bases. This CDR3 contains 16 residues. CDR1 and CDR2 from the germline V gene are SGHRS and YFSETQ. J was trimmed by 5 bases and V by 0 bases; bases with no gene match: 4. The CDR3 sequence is CASSLAVLAGTGELFF. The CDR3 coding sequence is TGCGCCAGCAGCTTGGCCGTACTAGCGGGAACCGGGGAGCTGTTTTTT.

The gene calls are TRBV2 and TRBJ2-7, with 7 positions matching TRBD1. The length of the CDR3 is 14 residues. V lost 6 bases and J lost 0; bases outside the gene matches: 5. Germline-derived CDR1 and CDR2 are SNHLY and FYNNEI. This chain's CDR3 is CASRTRGHSYEQYF. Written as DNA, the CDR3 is TGTGCCAGCAGAACAAGGGGGCACTCCTACGAGCAGTACTTC.

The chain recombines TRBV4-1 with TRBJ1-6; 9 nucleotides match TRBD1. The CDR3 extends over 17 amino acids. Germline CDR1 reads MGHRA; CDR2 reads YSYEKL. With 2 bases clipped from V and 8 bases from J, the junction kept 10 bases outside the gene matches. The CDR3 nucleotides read TGCGCCAGCAGCCAAAATTCCTGGGGACAGGGTGATTCACCCCTCCACTTT. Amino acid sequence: CASSQNSWGQGDSPLHF.